Sequencing of this TCR beta chain was carried out in a study of blood T cell repertoires in COVID-19. The CDR3 extends over 14 amino acids. Germline CDR1 MNHNY, CDR2 SVGAGI (reference sequence). With 6 bases clipped from V and 3 bases from J, the junction kept 6 bases outside the gene matches. Authors' processing steps: It was from reference gene primer amplification that nucleated cell counts were estimated. Only in-frame clones appear in the TCRdb table, and some are missing; sequencing was by immunoSEQ multiplex PCR. V and J calls and clone size come straight from that table; D and trimming were deduced from the DNA. The table has approximately 310,000 clones, 70% to 90% seen once.

The chain combines TRBV6-6 with TRBJ2-7; 9 bases agree with TRBD2. Input material: PBMCs or T cells enriched from blood (not recorded which). This sequence originates from a man younger than 45 who had recovered from COVID-19. The CDR3 spells CASRVAGEDYEQYF. CDR3 DNA: TGTGCCAGCAGAGTAGCGGGGGAAGACTACGAGCAGTACTTC.